What follows describes a single TCR beta chain. Here immunoSEQ multiplex PCR was the method, and the copy in TCRdb shows in-frame clones only, minus some. The profile shows roughly 190,000 clones, more than 60% of them singletons. The source of the sample is a study of blood T cell repertoires in COVID-19. Study-level information: The United States, Italy and Spain supplied acute and convalescent COVID-19 samples. PBMCs, B-cell-depleted T cells, or T cells provided the cDNA or gDNA that made up the material.

This CDR3 has 13 residues. The germline V and J ends were trimmed by 2 bases and 9 bases, with 11 bases remaining between them. Per germline, CDR1 MNHEY and CDR2 SVGAGI. V is TRBV6-5 and J is TRBJ1-5; D uncertain. The receptor's source is a woman aged 50 to 65 with acute or convalescent COVID-19. The source material was peripheral blood. The chain's CDR3 is CASSYEPTGPQHF. CDR3 coding DNA: TGTGCCAGCAGTTACGAACCCACGGGGCCCCAGCATTTT.